This T cell receptor beta chain was obtained from a study of T-cell reconstitution after alpha-beta-depleted transplantation in children (dated by TCRdb to about 2016). A note on the overall study: Using TCR repertoire profiling, the study followed T-cell immune reconstitution in a quantitative way in children after TCRalphabeta/CD19-depleted allogeneic hematopoietic cell transplantation. Broad study findings and their caveats: In some patients, high TCRbeta diversity at day 60 was attributed to recipient T cells and intrathymic progenitors that had survived conditioning. About two months after transplant, the apparently early recovery of alphabetaT-cell counts reportedly depended on just several hundred clones that had expanded rapidly and came from non-depleted graft cells. The frequencies of hyperexpanded clones fell over the following months, and after one year, T-cell counts and TCRbeta diversity were mostly attributed to newly produced T cells.

This clonotype has only a few counts. It lacks a known antigen. No base qualities exist here, and no much larger clone lies one base off it. This specimen's treatment or condition label, interpreted: allogeneic hematopoietic cell transplantation with graft depleted of TCRalphabeta T cells and CD19 B cells. The children who served as transplant recipients had been given grafts of TCRalphabeta/CD19-depleted allogeneic hematopoietic cells. The library came from PCR. The sequencing machine was an Illumina HiSeq 2500. To normalize quantification of the TCRbeta repertoire, the TCR libraries were built with molecular barcoding that relied on unique molecular identifiers. TCRdb trimmed public reads at Q25 via fastp, called clones via MiXCR and kept in-frame beta chains. Every distinct CDR3 protein forms one entry, paired with its most common genes and DNA. Here the sample has around 490,000 distinct CDR3 sequences; 9.5% to 12% occur a single time. Of the sample, 14% falls within the top ten clones.

The source material was PBMCs, mostly from graft donor cells, sampled 180 days after TCRalphabeta/CD19-depleted stem cell transplant. The clonotype was recovered from a female patient between 2 and 10 years old who had a stem cell transplant for aplastic anemia, so the T cells may come from the graft donor.

The DNA sequence is TGCAGTGCTAGGAGACAGGGGGCAGAGACCCAGTACTTC. The resulting protein is CSARRQGAETQYF. The chain uses TRBV20-1 and TRBJ2-5; a stretch of 10 junction bases matches TRBD1. The germline V gene (reference sequence) sets CDR1 to DFQATT and CDR2 to SNEGSKA. The CDR3 sequence holds 13 residues, the cysteine and phenylalanine included. CDR3 DNA is the only sequence kept; it has 39 bases, read in frame from the first base. Trimmed from V: 3 bases; trimmed from J: 4 bases; junction bases lacking a gene match: 2.